The 27 T cell receptor beta chains reported below all come from one sample, sequenced in a study of beta chain features in type 1 diabetes. Findings and limits, study-wide: Among patients with Type 1 diabetes, TCRB CDR3s were moderately but significantly shorter in every one of the four CD4+ subsets.

No antigen is known for these receptors. Expressed TCRB transcripts were sequenced, since all the RNA that had been isolated was reverse transcribed. The protocol was immunoSEQ multiplex PCR, while the TCRdb copy is restricted to in-frame clones and leaves out a portion. The table has under 200,000 clones, around 8.3% seen once. The sample consisted of central memory CD4+ T cells from blood. These receptors originate from a woman between 18 and 30 years old with type 1 diabetes.

A few counts support this clone. The V call is TRBV5-1, the J call TRBJ1-3; D remains ambiguous. This CDR3 is built from 14 residues. Trimming took 10 bases from V and 0 from J, leaving 14 bases between them. Germline V gene lookup returns CDR1 SGHRS and CDR2 YFSETQ. In DNA form, the CDR3 reads TGCGCCTCCAGTCTGACAAGCTCTGGAAACACCATATATTTT. Translated, it gives CASSLTSSGNTIYF.

This clone was seen a handful of times. This chain connects TRBV4-3 to TRBJ2-1, with 7 bases lining up with TRBD2. With 0 bases clipped from V and 6 bases from J, the junction kept 8 bases outside the gene matches. The CDR3 has 16 residues. Germline CDR1 reads LGHNA; CDR2 reads YSLEER. This CDR3 is CASSQESGRPGNEQFF. The CDR3 nucleotides are TGCGCCAGCAGCCAAGAGTCCGGGAGGCCGGGCAATGAGCAGTTCTTC.

V usage is TRBV5-1 and J usage is TRBJ2-1; maybe TRBD1 (6 bases). Germline V gene lookup returns CDR1 SGHRS and CDR2 YFSETQ. Trimming shortened V by 5 bases and J by 13 bases, and 16 bases separated the two germline ends. This CDR3 has 12 residues. The CDR3 sequence: CASRQTGMRQFF. The DNA of the CDR3 is TGCGCCAGCAGACAGACAGGCATGCGTCAGTTCTTC.

This clone appeared a few times. V usage is TRBV7-2 and J usage is TRBJ2-1; tentative D call: TRBD2 (8 bases). The V gene lost 1 base and the J gene lost 6 bases, with 13 bases spanning the gap. Germline V gene data show CDR1 as SGHTA and CDR2 as FQGNSA. The CDR3 runs to 15 residues. This chain's CDR3 is CASSLVAGQSNEQFF. CDR3 bases: TGTGCCAGCAGCTTAGTAGCGGGACAGTCCAATGAGCAGTTCTTC.

The J gene is TRBJ1-2, the V gene TRBV5-1; tentative D call: TRBD1 (6 bases). CDR3 size: 14 residues. V was clipped by 6 bases and J by 7 bases, with 19 bases between them. Germline V gene data show CDR1 as SGHRS and CDR2 as YFSETQ. In DNA form, the CDR3 reads TGCGCCAGCACCCAAGGACAGCCCTCCGGTGGCTACACCTTC. It codes for CASTQGQPSGGYTF.

The rearrangement uses TRBV5-6 and TRBJ2-7; 10 nucleotides align to TRBD1. This CDR3 is built from 15 residues. The trim removed 2 bases at V and 3 bases at J, leaving 5 bases unmatched. Germline loops: CDR1 SGHDT, CDR2 YYEEEE. The CDR3 is CASSFSGQGYYEQYF. The CDR3, as DNA: TGTGCCAGCAGCTTCTCGGGACAGGGGTACTACGAGCAGTACTTC.

In this sample, this clone turned up a few times. The V call is TRBV7-2, the J call TRBJ2-7, with 8 bases identical to TRBD2. V lost 1 base, J lost 0 bases, and 8 bases stayed unmatched. Germline V gene sequence: CDR1 SGHTA, CDR2 FQGNSA. The CDR3 has 17 amino acids. CDR3 DNA sequence: TGTGCCAGCAGCTTAGGGGCTAGCGGGCTCAGCTCCTACGAGCAGTACTTC. It encodes CASSLGASGLSSYEQYF.

The chain is built from TRBV7-2 and TRBJ1-2; TRBD1 matches 7 bases. The ends lost 6 bases at V and 2 bases at J; junction bases unmatched: 9. The CDR3 has 15 amino acids. Germline V gene data show CDR1 as SGHTA and CDR2 as FQGNSA. Written as DNA, the CDR3 is TGTGCCAGCAGTCCGGAGGGACAGACAAACTATGGCTACACCTTC. Translating gives CASSPEGQTNYGYTF.

This chain uses TRBV7-2 with TRBJ2-5, with 8 positions matching TRBD1. This CDR3 region has 16 residues. J gave up 5 bases and V 2 bases, and 10 bases lay outside the gene matches. Germline CDR1 reads SGHTA; CDR2 reads FQGNSA. The CDR3 is CASSLQPGQGGETQYF. The CDR3, as DNA: TGTGCCAGCAGCTTACAGCCCGGACAGGGCGGGGAGACCCAGTACTTC.

This clone was detected a few times. The gene calls are TRBV28 and TRBJ1-4; 7 nucleotides line up with TRBD1. After removal of 6 bases from V and 7 bases from J, the junction contained 11 bases not matched to a gene. This CDR3 has 15 amino acids. Germline-derived CDR1 and CDR2 are MDHEN and SYDVKM. CDR3 in amino acids: CASSFRASGGEKLFF. The CDR3, as DNA: TGTGCCAGCAGCTTTAGGGCCTCAGGGGGTGAAAAACTGTTTTTT.

This clone was seen a handful of times. The chain couples TRBV23-1 to TRBJ2-6; TRBD1 is a possible D gene (6 bases). TRBV23-1 is designated an ORF whose function remains uncertain. V was shortened by 6 bases and J by 2 bases, with 14 bases between the two germline ends. The CDR3 is 16 residues long. The CDR3 DNA follows: TGCGCCAGCAGCCAACTTTGGACAGCTGGGGCCAACGTCCTGACTTTC. Residues: CASSQLWTAGANVLTF.

Only a few counts were recorded for this clone. This sequence joins TRBV11-3 and TRBJ2-1; 7 bases match TRBD2. V shed 4 bases, J shed 4 bases, and the junction held 4 bases outside the gene matches. CDR1 is SGHNT and CDR2 is YENEEA in the germline V gene. This CDR3 is 14 amino acids long. The DNA of the CDR3 is TGTGCCAGCAGCTCCGGACTAGGTTACAATGAGCAGTTCTTC. Amino acids: CASSSGLGYNEQFF.

This clone was observed a few times. This chain connects TRBV5-1 to TRBJ2-7; D gene uncertain. The CDR3 extends over 12 amino acids. The V gene lost 6 bases and the J gene lost 5 bases, with 12 bases spanning the gap. The V gene's germline CDR1 is SGHRS and CDR2 YFSETQ. The DNA for the CDR3 is TGCGCCAGCAAAGCCGGTCAGGACGAGCAGTACTTC. Translated: CASKAGQDEQYF.

This clone was observed a few times. This sequence joins TRBV6-5 and TRBJ2-7, with 10 bases lining up with TRBD1. The germline CDR1 and CDR2 sequences are MNHEY and SVGAGI. This CDR3 is built from 15 residues. V lost 7 bases to trimming and J lost 3 bases; unmatched junction nucleotides: 9. CDR3 sequence: CASKKAGQGNYEQYF. DNA of the CDR3: TGTGCCAGCAAAAAGGCGGGACAGGGGAACTACGAGCAGTACTTC.

This rearrangement joins TRBV28 to TRBJ1-5; 8 bases align to TRBD1. Unmatched junction bases numbered 7, after V lost 5 bases and J lost 4 bases. This CDR3 has 15 residues. CDR1 MDHEN and CDR2 SYDVKM come from the germline V gene. CDR3 loop: CASSPQGAANQPQHF. The CDR3 DNA follows: TGTGCCAGCAGTCCTCAGGGGGCCGCTAATCAGCCCCAGCATTTT.

This clone was counted between two and nine times. The rearrangement joins TRBV9 to TRBJ2-5, with 8 bases identical to TRBD2. CDR1 SGDLS and CDR2 YYNGEE come from the germline V gene. After removal of 0 bases from V and 5 bases from J, the junction contained 6 bases not matched to a gene. The CDR3 has 15 residues. CDR3 DNA sequence: TGTGCCAGCAGCGTAGCGGGAGGGCCGAGGGAGACCCAGTACTTC. Amino acids: CASSVAGGPRETQYF.

In its sample, this clone was seen a few times. J is TRBJ2-1 and V is TRBV11-3; a weak D match, TRBD2 (6 bases). V lost 1 base, J lost 4 bases, and 11 bases lay in between. CDR3 length equals 15 residues. CDR1 is SGHNT, CDR2 YENEEA, per germline. The CDR3: CASSLGSGAYNEQFF. DNA for the CDR3: TGTGCCAGCAGCTTAGGTAGCGGCGCTTACAATGAGCAGTTCTTC.

This clone appeared a few times. The chain recombines TRBV15 with TRBJ2-3, with no clear D. V gave up 0 bases and J gave up 6 bases, with 7 bases separating them. Germline CDR1 reads LNHNV; CDR2 reads YYDKDF (reference sequence). The CDR3 contains 13 residues. CDR3: CATSRERVDTQYF. DNA for the CDR3: TGTGCCACCAGCAGAGAAAGAGTCGATACGCAGTATTTT. The entire variable domain, with the rest obtained from reference TRBV15 and TRBJ2-3, is as follows: DAMVIQNPRYQVTQFGKPVTLSCSQTLNHNVMYWYQQKSSQAPKLLFHYYDKDFNNEADTPDNFQSRRPNTSFCFLDIRSPGLGDTAMYLCATSRERVDTQYFGPGTRLTVL.

This clone has just a few counts. The chain combines TRBV30 with TRBJ2-5; 7 bases align to TRBD2. J gave up 5 bases and V 4 bases, and 10 bases lay outside the gene matches. Germline V lookup: CDR1 GTSNPN, CDR2 SVGIG (reference sequence). This CDR3 has 14 amino acids. CDR3 sequence reads: CAWNMAGVGETQYF. The CDR3 nucleotides read TGTGCCTGGAACATGGCGGGAGTTGGGGAGACCCAGTACTTC. Combining the CDR3 with reference TRBV30 and TRBJ2-5 gives the whole variable domain SQTIHQWPATLVQPVGSPLSLECTVEGTSNPNLYWYRQAAGRGLQLLFYSVGIGQISSEVPQNLSASRPQDRQFILSSKKLLLSDSGFYLCAWNMAGVGETQYFGPGTRLLVL.

The genes are TRBV25-1 and TRBJ1-2; 10 nucleotides match TRBD1. J gave up 5 bases and V 8 bases, and 5 bases lay outside the gene matches. CDR1 MGHDK and CDR2 SYGVNS come from the germline V gene. CDR3 length: 13 amino acids. The CDR3 reads CASGGQGGYGYTF. As DNA, the CDR3 is TGTGCCAGCGGAGGACAGGGGGGTTATGGCTACACCTTC.

V gene TRBV5-1 combines with J gene TRBJ1-2, with 7 nucleotides matching TRBD1. J gave up 8 bases and V 4 bases, and 8 bases lay outside the gene matches. CDR1 SGHRS and CDR2 YFSETQ come from the germline V gene. CDR3 length: 13 residues. CDR3: CASSPEGAGGYTF. CDR3 DNA sequence: TGCGCCAGCAGCCCCGAGGGGGCGGGGGGCTACACCTTC.

In its sample, this clone was seen a few times. The chain combines TRBV19 with TRBJ1-2; 7 bases are shared with TRBD1. Germline V gives CDR1 LNHDA, CDR2 SQIVND (reference sequence). This CDR3 comprises 15 residues. J lost 4 bases, V lost 9 bases, and 14 bases had no gene match. CDR3 nucleotide sequence: TGTGCCAGCACCCGGACAGGCCTCACGAGCTATGGCTACACCTTC. It translates to CASTRTGLTSYGYTF.

This clone was detected a few times. The V and J genes are TRBV18 and TRBJ1-6; possibly TRBD1 for D (5 bases). The germline V and J ends were trimmed by 5 bases and 5 bases, with 10 bases remaining between them. The CDR3 runs 14 residues. Germline V gives CDR1 KGHSH, CDR2 LQKENI. This chain's CDR3 is CASSVAGNNSPLHF. The CDR3 coding sequence is TGTGCCAGCTCAGTCGCAGGGAATAATTCACCCCTCCACTTT.

The chain links TRBV18 to TRBJ1-3; 7 bases are shared with TRBD1. Per the germline V gene, CDR1 is KGHSH and CDR2 is LQKENI. Losses at the gene ends were 5 bases for V and 2 bases for J; bases not matched to a gene: 15. The CDR3 is 18 residues long. The CDR3 DNA follows: TGTGCCAGCTCAGAAGGACAGGTCGCTAAGGTCACTGGAAACACCATATATTTT. This gives the protein CASSEGQVAKVTGNTIYF.

The chain employs TRBV10-3 and TRBJ1-1, with D perhaps TRBD1 (5 bases). CDR1 and CDR2 from the germline V gene are ENHRY and SYGVKD. This CDR3 region has 14 residues. Trimming left V 8 bases short and J 0 bases short, with 13 bases between. CDR3: CAIAGGRMNTEAFF. The CDR3 DNA reads as TGTGCCATCGCCGGGGGTCGTATGAACACTGAAGCTTTCTTT.

V is TRBV18 and J is TRBJ2-7; tentatively, D is TRBD1 (5 bases). Trimming pared 3 bases from V and 4 bases from J, leaving 10 bases between. Germline V lookup: CDR1 KGHSH, CDR2 LQKENI. The CDR3 is 13 amino acids. CDR3: CASSPDSHYEQYF. The DNA for the CDR3 is TGTGCCAGCTCACCCGACAGCCATTACGAGCAGTACTTC.

This clone was detected only a few times. The J gene is TRBJ2-7, the V gene TRBV21-1; TRBD2 reflects the table's D call only, with no check against the DNA. TRBV21-1 is listed as a pseudogene. The CDR3 spans 16 residues. The CDR3: CASSIGAGGAEYEQYF. The CDR3 DNA follows: TGTGCCAGCAGCATTGGGGCTGGCGGGGCCGAATACGAGCAGTACTTC.